The 8 T cell receptor beta chains reported below all come from one sample, sequenced in a study of T cell responses to AZD1222 COVID-19 vaccine. Data came from immunoSEQ multiplex PCR; TCRdb stores just in-frame clones and leaves some out. The table includes more than 250,000 clones, over 90% detected once. This material consisted of peripheral blood, taken on day 0 of AZD1222 vaccination. These receptor sequences come from an adult in good health.

As to this clone: The junction departs from the called germline gene at one end, perhaps through a read error. V gene TRBV5-8 combines with J gene TRBJ2-7; 15 bases agree with TRBD2. The CDR3 covers 19 residues. Germline V gene data show CDR1 as SGHTS and CDR2 as YDEGEE. Written as DNA, the CDR3 is TGTGCCAGCAGCCCCGGTCCGGGACTAGCGGGGGGTTTCTCCTACGAGCGGTACTTC. Amino acids: CASSPGPGLAGGFSYERYF. Full variable domain (rest looked up from reference TRBV5-8 and TRBJ2-7): EAGVTQSPTHLIKTRGQQATLRCSPISGHTSVYWYQQALGLGLQFLLWYDEGEERNRGNFPPRFSGRQFPNYSSELNVNALELEDSALYLCASSPGPGLAGGFSYERYFGPGTRLTVT.

The V and J genes are TRBV5-3 and TRBJ1-5; 7 nucleotides align to TRBD1. TRBV5-3 is an ORF for which the function is uncertain. The CDR3 spans 16 residues. With 0 bases clipped from V and 1 base from J, the junction kept 4 bases outside the gene matches. Here the CDR3 DNA reads TGTGCCAGAAGCTTGGGAAAGGGGGCGAGCAATCAGCCCCAGCATTTT. Encoded protein: CARSLGKGASNQPQHF.

The V and J genes are TRBV6-6 and TRBJ1-2; D not certain. Germline CDR1 MNHNY, CDR2 SVGAGI (reference sequence). The V gene lost 2 bases and the J gene lost 5 bases, with 15 bases spanning the gap. This CDR3 is built from 15 residues. The CDR3 here is CASSYGDPPEYGYTF. DNA of the CDR3: TGTGCCAGCAGTTACGGAGATCCCCCCGAGTATGGCTACACCTTC.

The count of this clone is one. V usage is TRBV4-1 and J usage is TRBJ2-3; a weak D match, TRBD2 (7 bases). V lost 4 bases, J lost 3 bases, and 17 bases lay in between. Germline CDR1 reads MGHRA; CDR2 reads YSYEKL. The CDR3 loop spans 16 amino acids. This CDR3 reads CASSLSGGGATDTQYF. The CDR3 DNA is TGCGCCAGCAGCCTCTCGGGGGGCGGAGCGACAGATACGCAGTATTTT.

The V and J genes are TRBV3-1 (or the pseudogene TRBV3-2) and TRBJ1-3; 8 nucleotides agree with TRBD1. Germline trimming cut 5 bases from V and 1 base from J; bases unmatched to any gene: 4. CDR3 length equals 15 residues. Germline CDR1 and CDR2: LGHDT and YNNKEL (reference sequence). The CDR3 bases are TGTGCCAGCAGCGCCACAGGGGGATCTGGAAACACCATATATTTT. Amino acid sequence: CASSATGGSGNTIYF.

The chain is built from TRBV7-8 and TRBJ1-5; D may be TRBD1 (5 bases). This CDR3 has 14 amino acids. Between the trimmed V and J ends, which lost 1 base and 3 bases, there was a span of 7 bases. CDR1 is SGHVS and CDR2 is FQNEAQ in the germline V gene. In nucleotides, the CDR3 is TGTGCCAGCAGCTTAGGGGACCTCAATCAGCCCCAGCATTTT. Translated, it gives CASSLGDLNQPQHF. The full variable domain, in which reference TRBV7-8 and TRBJ1-5 provide the parts outside the CDR3, is GAGVSQSPRYKVAKRGQDVALRCDPISGHVSLFWYQQALGQGPEFLTYFQNEAQLDKSGLPSDRFFAERPEGSVSTLKIQRTQQEDSAVYLCASSLGDLNQPQHFGDGTRLSIL.

The rearrangement uses TRBV7-2 and TRBJ1-2; no clear D. The CDR3 is 15 amino acids. V lost 4 bases, J lost 2 bases, and 14 bases lay in between. From germline, CDR1 is SGHTA and CDR2 FQGNSA. The CDR3 sequence: CASSSSPQGNYGYTF. Written as DNA, the CDR3 is TGTGCCAGCAGCTCCTCCCCACAAGGAAACTATGGCTACACCTTC.

This clone was seen a single time. The rearrangement joins TRBV11-1 to TRBJ1-6; D gene unclear. The V gene's germline CDR1 is SGHAT and CDR2 FQDESV (reference sequence). Trimming shortened V by 0 bases and J by 16 bases, and 22 bases separated the two germline ends. The length of the CDR3 is 16 residues. CDR3 residues: CASSLAPGSTRPLLHF. CDR3 nucleotide sequence: TGTGCCAGCAGCTTAGCGCCTGGCAGCACGCGTCCTTTGCTCCACTTT.